The rows below give T cell receptor beta chains drawn from one sample of a study of long-term antiretroviral therapy in people with HIV. Data came from immunoSEQ multiplex PCR; TCRdb stores just in-frame clones and leaves some out. The top ten clones hold approximately 9.5% of a sample with 15,000 to 20,000 clones, roughly four fifths of them seen once. Material: unsorted PBMCs, obtained 0.3 years after starting antiretroviral therapy. The origin of the receptors is a man younger than 35 with HIV. Each CDR3 is given without its conserved first and last residue. Size values are once, few and many counts, or a class for expanded clones, and some rows have none.

j_call: TRBJ1-2; v_call: TRBV28; clone_size: -; cdr3_aa: ASSPNTGHYGYT
j_call: TRBJ1-6; v_call: TRBV6-5; clone_size: few; cdr3_aa: ASSYSSYNSPLH
j_call: TRBJ1-5; v_call: TRBV29-1; clone_size: -; cdr3_aa: SVTEQGPNQPQH
j_call: TRBJ1-3; v_call: TRBV5-1; clone_size: -; cdr3_aa: ASSLEVNRGRNTIY
j_call: TRBJ1-6; v_call: TRBV6-5; clone_size: few; cdr3_aa: ASSYSPGRYNSPLH
j_call: TRBJ1-1; v_call: TRBV7-8; clone_size: once; cdr3_aa: ASSQARGHTEAF
j_call: TRBJ1-5; v_call: TRBV19; clone_size: -; cdr3_aa: ASTPGLFSNQPQH
j_call: TRBJ2-7; v_call: TRBV27; clone_size: -; cdr3_aa: ASSLKPRVAWSEQY
j_call: TRBJ2-5; v_call: TRBV27; clone_size: -; cdr3_aa: ASSRLAGSQETQY
j_call: TRBJ2-1; v_call: TRBV6-1; clone_size: -; cdr3_aa: ATTGGNNEQF
j_call: TRBJ1-2; v_call: TRBV7-8; clone_size: -; cdr3_aa: ASSLVASGYGYT
j_call: TRBJ1-2; v_call: TRBV2; clone_size: -; cdr3_aa: ASSPPGQGAYGYT
j_call: TRBJ1-4; v_call: TRBV6-5; clone_size: -; cdr3_aa: ASSSRRDGLNEKLF
j_call: TRBJ1-2; v_call: TRBV2; clone_size: -; cdr3_aa: ASSETGDYGYT
j_call: TRBJ2-5; v_call: TRBV6-5; clone_size: -; cdr3_aa: ASIDRAAETQY
j_call: TRBJ2-1; v_call: TRBV6-1; clone_size: -; cdr3_aa: ASSVFRGSYNEQF
j_call: TRBJ2-5; v_call: TRBV19; clone_size: -; cdr3_aa: ASSILGGTQETQY
j_call: TRBJ2-2; v_call: TRBV2; clone_size: -; cdr3_aa: ASETFRGGKNTGELF
j_call: TRBJ1-2; v_call: TRBV7-8; clone_size: -; cdr3_aa: ASSFSRTVYGYT
j_call: TRBJ2-2; v_call: TRBV5-5; clone_size: -; cdr3_aa: ASSPLSGGAPGELF
j_call: TRBJ1-2; v_call: TRBV28; clone_size: -; cdr3_aa: ASSLNGNYGYT
j_call: TRBJ1-6; v_call: TRBV28; clone_size: -; cdr3_aa: ASSGTGVWMPLH
j_call: TRBJ2-2; v_call: TRBV7-3; clone_size: -; cdr3_aa: ASSKLAGNTGELF
j_call: TRBJ2-2; v_call: TRBV7-3; clone_size: -; cdr3_aa: ASSLSSGDPTGELF
j_call: TRBJ1-1; v_call: TRBV7-3; clone_size: few; cdr3_aa: ASSSDGNTEAF
j_call: TRBJ2-1; v_call: TRBV5-1; clone_size: -; cdr3_aa: ASSPGVSYNEQF
j_call: TRBJ1-2; v_call: TRBV28; clone_size: -; cdr3_aa: ASSLRNGVLGYT
j_call: TRBJ2-1; v_call: TRBV6-6; clone_size: once; cdr3_aa: ASSLRNNEQF
j_call: TRBJ1-1; v_call: TRBV5-4; clone_size: -; cdr3_aa: ASSYTGGRTEAF
j_call: TRBJ1-2; v_call: TRBV6-1; clone_size: few; cdr3_aa: ASSPKDGRYGYT
j_call: TRBJ1-2; v_call: TRBV5-5; clone_size: -; cdr3_aa: ASSSHLERPGGYGYT
j_call: TRBJ1-1; v_call: TRBV7-6; clone_size: -; cdr3_aa: ASSFQTGENTEAF
j_call: TRBJ2-3; v_call: TRBV9; clone_size: -; cdr3_aa: ASSVVLSIAQY
j_call: TRBJ2-3; v_call: TRBV4-2; clone_size: -; cdr3_aa: ASSPPGGGTDTQY
j_call: TRBJ2-7; v_call: TRBV6-6; clone_size: -; cdr3_aa: ASSFDRVGYEQY
j_call: TRBJ2-7; v_call: TRBV29-1; clone_size: few; cdr3_aa: SVEASGTSYPEQY
j_call: TRBJ2-3; v_call: TRBV6-1; clone_size: -; cdr3_aa: ASSNQRDTQY
j_call: TRBJ1-3; v_call: TRBV4-1; clone_size: -; cdr3_aa: ASSQATGHHSGNTIY
j_call: TRBJ1-2; v_call: TRBV4-1; clone_size: -; cdr3_aa: ASSQGDRGYT
j_call: TRBJ2-5; v_call: TRBV27; clone_size: once; cdr3_aa: ASSLIGGETQY
j_call: TRBJ2-7; v_call: TRBV28; clone_size: -; cdr3_aa: ASSLDTPRNEQY
j_call: TRBJ1-5; v_call: TRBV9; clone_size: few; cdr3_aa: ASSATGIQPQH
j_call: TRBJ1-5; v_call: TRBV23-1; clone_size: -; cdr3_aa: ASSYLGGVGNQPQH
j_call: TRBJ1-1; v_call: TRBV5-1; clone_size: -; cdr3_aa: ASSSGETGENTEAF
j_call: TRBJ2-1; v_call: TRBV5-8; clone_size: -; cdr3_aa: ASSLVGPYNEQF
j_call: TRBJ2-7; v_call: TRBV27; clone_size: -; cdr3_aa: ASSKGRFSYEQY
j_call: TRBJ1-2; v_call: TRBV28; clone_size: -; cdr3_aa: ASRLGHPSGGYT
j_call: TRBJ2-1; v_call: TRBV7-9; clone_size: once; cdr3_aa: ASSLDAGRGYNEQF
j_call: TRBJ1-5; v_call: TRBV30; clone_size: -; cdr3_aa: AWSVKGNQPQH
j_call: TRBJ2-1; v_call: TRBV5-1; clone_size: -; cdr3_aa: ASSRGGSGGPEQF
j_call: TRBJ1-5; v_call: TRBV28; clone_size: -; cdr3_aa: ASSKGASSNQPQH
j_call: TRBJ2-3; v_call: TRBV11-3; clone_size: -; cdr3_aa: ASSFGSGALGYTQY
j_call: TRBJ2-7; v_call: TRBV27; clone_size: once; cdr3_aa: ASSLSGAMQSYEQY
j_call: TRBJ2-3; v_call: TRBV18; clone_size: -; cdr3_aa: ASATGQGTDTQY